Listed here are 20 T cell receptor beta chains from one sample, sequenced in a study of OX40 agonist ivuxolimab in advanced cancers. Libraries were constructed by the immunoSEQ multiplex PCR assay. TCRdb holds this immuneACCESS table with in-frame rearrangements only. Some clones are missing; in checked studies, unresolved V genes explain under half, and the rest has no known cause. The sample includes tens of thousands of clones, with approximately 91% observed a single time. Around 0.35% of the sample is taken by the ten largest. The input for sequencing was CD4+ or CD8+ T cells sorted from blood, taken in a trial of the OX40 agonist ivuxolimab. These receptors originate from an adult with an advanced solid tumor such as melanoma, head and neck, liver or kidney cancer.

V and J are TRBV28 and TRBJ1-6; no clear D. The germline V gene has CDR1 MDHEN and CDR2 SYDVKM. The V end was cut by 2 bases, the J end by 6 bases, with 8 bases between. The CDR3 is 14 amino acids. The CDR3 loop reads CASSLSYRNSPLHF. The CDR3 DNA reads TGTGCCAGCAGTTTAAGCTATCGTAATTCACCCCTCCACTTT. The full variable domain, its missing parts supplied by reference TRBV28 and TRBJ1-6, is DVKVTQSSRYLVKRTGEKVFLECVQDMDHENMFWYRQDPGLGLRLIYFSYDVKMKEKGDIPEGYSVSREKKERFSLILESASTNQTSMYLCASSLSYRNSPLHFGNGTRLTVT.

The chain combines TRBV6-5 with TRBJ2-3; maybe TRBD1 (6 bases). V was shortened by 4 bases and J by 2 bases, with 10 bases between the two germline ends. The CDR3 runs 14 residues. Germline V CDR1 and CDR2: MNHEY, SVGAGI. CDR3 nucleotide sequence: TGTGCCAGCAGTTTGGACAGAAACACAGATACGCAGTATTTT. Translated: CASSLDRNTDTQYF.

This clone has only one observation. V gene TRBV27 combines with J gene TRBJ2-1, with a possible D match to TRBD2 (6 bases). Trimming cost V 5 bases and J 2 bases, with 10 bases left between them. The CDR3 is 14 residues long. Germline CDR1 is MNHEY and CDR2 is SMNVEV (reference sequence). The CDR3, as DNA: TGTGCCAGCAGTGAGGAGGGCGCCTACAATGAGCAGTTCTTC. Its translation is CASSEEGAYNEQFF.

This clone appeared once. The rearrangement uses TRBV5-6 and TRBJ2-1; D is uncertain. CDR1 and CDR2 (germline): SGHDT, YYEEEE. The CDR3 is 13 residues long. V was trimmed by 4 bases and J by 2 bases, leaving 7 bases between them. The CDR3 sequence is CASSGPTYNEQFF. The CDR3 DNA reads TGTGCCAGCAGCGGACCAACCTACAATGAGCAGTTCTTC.

The V and J genes are TRBV7-2 and TRBJ2-7; 10 nucleotides agree with TRBD1. CDR3 size: 15 residues. Germline assignment: CDR1 SGHTA and CDR2 FQGNSA. V lost 1 base to trimming and J lost 1 base; unmatched junction nucleotides: 1. For the CDR3, the DNA is TGTGCCAGCAGCTTAGAGGGACAGGGGTCCTACGAGCAGTACTTC. The encoded protein is CASSLEGQGSYEQYF.

V and J are TRBV28 and TRBJ2-1; the D is unclear. Germline lookup yields CDR1 MDHEN and CDR2 SYDVKM. This CDR3 spans 13 amino acids. Trimming took off 6 bases at V and 10 bases at J, with 16 bases between the two ends. The CDR3 here is CASSLPGSQEQFF. The DNA for the CDR3 is TGTGCCAGCAGCCTGCCGGGCTCCCAAGAGCAGTTCTTC.

The CDR3, as DNA: TGTGCCAGCAGCTTTCGAGTAGCCCGAGACTCAGATACGCAGTATTTT. It codes for CASSFRVARDSDTQYF. This chain links TRBV5-4 with TRBJ2-3; D gene unclear. Per germline, CDR1 SGHNT and CDR2 YYREEE (reference sequence). V lost 2 bases and J 4 bases, leaving 17 bases between the germline ends. The CDR3 has 16 residues.

This clone came up once. This chain links TRBV18 with TRBJ2-5; 11 positions match TRBD2. The V segment lost 3 bases and the J segment 1 base; nucleotides outside the gene matches: 1. CDR1 is KGHSH, CDR2 LQKENI, per germline. This CDR3 region has 15 residues. The CDR3 loop reads CASSPTSGAQETQYF. The CDR3 nucleotides are TGTGCCAGCTCACCGACTAGCGGGGCCCAAGAGACCCAGTACTTC.

The rearrangement joins TRBV7-2 to TRBJ1-5, with D perhaps TRBD1 (6 bases). Trimming took off 4 bases at V and 0 bases at J, with 13 bases between the two ends. CDR3 length: 16 amino acids. Germline CDR1 is SGHTA and CDR2 is FQGNSA. The CDR3 loop is CASSWGGGFSNQPQHF. The CDR3 DNA reads as TGTGCCAGCAGCTGGGGCGGGGGCTTTAGCAATCAGCCCCAGCATTTT.

The chain carries TRBV6-6 and TRBJ2-1, with TRBD2 matching over 10 bases. The CDR3 has 15 amino acids. V shed 5 bases and J 7 bases; nucleotides not matched to a gene: 8. Germline assignment: CDR1 MNHNY and CDR2 SVGAGI (reference sequence). This CDR3 is CASSPGASGRNEQFF. The CDR3 coding sequence is TGTGCCAGCAGTCCCGGCGCTAGCGGGAGAAATGAGCAGTTCTTC.

This clone appeared once. The V and J genes are TRBV19 and TRBJ2-7, with D hard to call. Germline CDR1 and CDR2: LNHDA and SQIVND (reference sequence). The CDR3 loop spans 13 amino acids. V was shortened by 5 bases and J by 1 base, with 9 bases between the two germline ends. The CDR3, as DNA: TGTGCCAGTAGTGTGGGCCATTCCTACGAGCAGTACTTC. Translation gives CASSVGHSYEQYF.

This chain joins TRBV28 and TRBJ1-1; D is possibly TRBD1 (5 bases). The germline gives CDR1 MDHEN, CDR2 SYDVKM. With 2 bases removed from V and 4 bases from J, the gap between germline ends came to 14 bases. This CDR3 has 15 residues. The CDR3 spells CASSLTGGLGTEAFF. The CDR3 nucleotides read TGTGCCAGCAGTTTAACGGGGGGATTAGGCACTGAAGCTTTCTTT.

The J gene is TRBJ2-1, the V gene TRBV6-1; possibly TRBD1 or TRBD2 for D (5 bases each). Trimming removed 1 base at V and 0 bases at J, with 7 bases between. The length of the CDR3 is 15 residues. Germline V gene data show CDR1 as MNHNS and CDR2 as SASEGT. The CDR3 DNA reads TGTGCCAGCAGTGAAGAGGGGAGCTCCTACAATGAGCAGTTCTTC. It codes for CASSEEGSSYNEQFF.

The J gene is TRBJ2-1, the V gene TRBV9; D is perhaps TRBD2 (6 bases). Germline V gene sequence: CDR1 SGDLS, CDR2 YYNGEE. The V end lost 5 bases, the J end lost 8 bases, and 17 bases lay between the germline ends. The CDR3 has 14 residues. CDR3 in amino acids: CASRAGLARDEQFF. The CDR3 DNA reads as TGTGCCAGCAGGGCGGGACTGGCCAGGGATGAGCAGTTCTTC.

The chain couples TRBV7-2 to TRBJ1-3, with D perhaps TRBD1 (5 bases). The length of the CDR3 is 15 residues. V shed 1 base and J shed 3 bases, with 10 bases lying between them. Germline V gene sequence: CDR1 SGHTA, CDR2 FQGNSA. The CDR3: CASSLGGQVGNTIYF. CDR3 nucleotides: TGTGCCAGCAGCTTAGGGGGCCAGGTTGGAAACACCATATATTTT.

This clone was observed a single time. This chain uses TRBV11-1 with TRBJ2-5; D gene unclear. Trimming removed 5 bases from V and 0 bases from J, with 16 bases in between. This CDR3 has 16 amino acids. CDR1 is SGHAT and CDR2 is FQDESV in the germline V gene (reference sequence). CDR3 bases: TGTGCCAGCAGCGCCAACCCTTCGAGGTACCAAGAGACCCAGTACTTC. As protein: CASSANPSRYQETQYF.

The chain is built from TRBV9 and TRBJ2-3; 9 bases match TRBD2. The junction had 5 bases not matched to a gene; V was cut back by 0 bases and J by 3 bases. The CDR3 consists of 16 residues. The V gene's germline CDR1 is SGDLS and CDR2 YYNGEE. The CDR3 nucleotides are TGTGCCAGCAGCGTAGTGGCTAGCGGGAAAACAGATACGCAGTATTTT. This encodes CASSVVASGKTDTQYF.

The chain employs TRBV7-2 and TRBJ2-2; D is uncertain. Trimming shortened V by 1 base and J by 4 bases, and 7 bases separated the two germline ends. This CDR3 has 14 residues. Germline-derived CDR1 and CDR2 are SGHTA and FQGNSA. The CDR3 here is CASSLGLTTGELFF. In nucleotides, the CDR3 is TGTGCCAGCAGCTTAGGACTTACCACCGGGGAGCTGTTTTTT. The variable domain in full, with the rest retrieved from reference TRBV7-2 and TRBJ2-2, is GAGVSQSPSNKVTEKGKDVELRCDPISGHTALYWYRQSLGQGLEFLIYFQGNSAPDKSGLPSDRFSAERTGGSVSTLTIQRTQQEDSAVYLCASSLGLTTGELFFGEGSRLTVL.

The chain employs TRBV7-9 and TRBJ2-2; D gene unclear. V was pared by 2 bases and J by 5 bases, with 18 bases between. The germline V gene has CDR1 SEHNR and CDR2 FQNEAQ (reference sequence). The CDR3 is made up of 17 amino acids. CDR3 in DNA: TGTGCCAGCAGCTTAAACTTGAGGTCTAGTGAGACCGGGGAGCTGTTTTTT. As protein: CASSLNLRSSETGELFF.

This clone appeared once. The V call is TRBV7-8, the J call TRBJ2-3, with a possible D match to TRBD2 (6 bases). The germline V gene has CDR1 SGHVS and CDR2 FQNEAQ. This CDR3 region has 17 residues. The V end lost 5 bases, the J end lost 3 bases, and 21 bases lay between the germline ends. DNA of the CDR3: TGTGCCAGCAGCCTAATCCCGCCAGACCGGGGGACAGATACGCAGTATTTT. Amino acids: CASSLIPPDRGTDTQYF. The entire variable domain, with the rest obtained from reference TRBV7-8 and TRBJ2-3, is as follows: GAGVSQSPRYKVAKRGQDVALRCDPISGHVSLFWYQQALGQGPEFLTYFQNEAQLDKSGLPSDRFFAERPEGSVSTLKIQRTQQEDSAVYLCASSLIPPDRGTDTQYFGPGTRLTVL.